A single T cell receptor beta chain is shown here with its context. These data belong to a study of blood T cell repertoires in COVID-19. About the study: Some COVID-19 samples were acute and others convalescent; all came from the United States, Italy and Spain.

The CDR3 sequence is 13 residues long. Germline CDR1 reads MGHRA; CDR2 reads YSYEKL. Trimming cost V 2 bases and J 8 bases, with 12 bases left between them. Per the study methods: The authors estimated nucleated cell counts from reference gene primer amplification. TCRdb keeps only in-frame clones here, not all; method: immunoSEQ multiplex PCR. That table is the source of V, J and clone size, and D and trimming were worked out from the DNA. The table lists tens of thousands of clones, around 84% of them singletons. This clonotype originated in a man in his fifties with active COVID-19. The material sequenced was peripheral blood. This chain links TRBV4-1 with TRBJ1-2, with D possibly matching TRBD1 (5 bases). This CDR3 is CASSQREGTGYTF. CDR3 DNA: TGCGCCAGCAGCCAAAGGGAGGGGACGGGCTACACCTTC.